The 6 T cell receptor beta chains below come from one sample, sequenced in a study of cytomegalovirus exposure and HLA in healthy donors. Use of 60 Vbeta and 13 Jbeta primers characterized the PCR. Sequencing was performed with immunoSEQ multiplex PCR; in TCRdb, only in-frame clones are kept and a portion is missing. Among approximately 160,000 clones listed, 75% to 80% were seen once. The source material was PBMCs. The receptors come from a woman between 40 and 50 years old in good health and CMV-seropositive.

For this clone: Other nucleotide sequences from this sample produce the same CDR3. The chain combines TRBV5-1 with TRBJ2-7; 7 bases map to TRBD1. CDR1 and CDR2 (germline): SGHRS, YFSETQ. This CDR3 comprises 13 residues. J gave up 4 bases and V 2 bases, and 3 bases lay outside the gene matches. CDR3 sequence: CASSLQGIYEQYF. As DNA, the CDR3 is TGCGCCAGCAGCTTACAGGGGATTTACGAGCAGTACTTC.

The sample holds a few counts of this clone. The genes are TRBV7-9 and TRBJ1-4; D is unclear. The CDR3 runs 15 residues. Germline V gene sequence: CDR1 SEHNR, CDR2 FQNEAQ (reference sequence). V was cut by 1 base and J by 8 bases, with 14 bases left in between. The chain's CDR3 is CASSLVPGGKEKLFF. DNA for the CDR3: TGTGCCAGCAGCTTAGTGCCGGGCGGGAAAGAAAAACTGTTTTTT.

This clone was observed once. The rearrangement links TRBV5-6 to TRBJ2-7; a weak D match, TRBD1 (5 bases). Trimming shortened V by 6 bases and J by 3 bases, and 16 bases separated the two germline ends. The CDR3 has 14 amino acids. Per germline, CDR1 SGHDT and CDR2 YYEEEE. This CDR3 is CASIPWGRGYEQYF. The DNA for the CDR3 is TGTGCCAGCATCCCCTGGGGTAGGGGCTACGAGCAGTACTTC.

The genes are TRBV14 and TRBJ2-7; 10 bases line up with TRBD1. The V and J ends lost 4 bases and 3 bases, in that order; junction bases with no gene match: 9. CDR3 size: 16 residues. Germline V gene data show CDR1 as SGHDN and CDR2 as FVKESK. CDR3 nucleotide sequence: TGTGCCAGCAGCCCCCAGGGGGGACAGGGGCGCTACGAGCAGTACTTC. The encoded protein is CASSPQGGQGRYEQYF.

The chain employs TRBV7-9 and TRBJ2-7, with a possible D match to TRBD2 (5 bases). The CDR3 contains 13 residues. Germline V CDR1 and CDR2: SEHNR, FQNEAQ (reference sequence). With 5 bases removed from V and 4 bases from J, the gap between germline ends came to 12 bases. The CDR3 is CASSPGVDYEQYF. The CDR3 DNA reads TGTGCCAGCAGCCCCGGGGTAGATTACGAGCAGTACTTC.

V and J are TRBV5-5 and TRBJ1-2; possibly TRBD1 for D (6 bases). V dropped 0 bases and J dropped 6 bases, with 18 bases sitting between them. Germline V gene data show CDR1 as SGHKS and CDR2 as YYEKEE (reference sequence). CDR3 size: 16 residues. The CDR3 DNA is TGTGCCAGCAGCTTGGTTGTTTTACAGGGAGTACATGGCTACACCTTC. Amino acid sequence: CASSLVVLQGVHGYTF.